A single sample gave rise to the 17 T cell receptor beta chains below, sequenced in a study of CD8+ T cells in alopecia areata. RNA was isolated and reverse transcribed to cDNA, the sequencing template. Generated by immunoSEQ multiplex PCR, the TCRdb table keeps only in-frame clones and is missing some. Among roughly 100,000 clones listed, 55% were seen once. Sequencing used CD4+ T cells sorted from blood. These TCRs come from a human donor in good health.

The chain links TRBV20-1 to TRBJ1-1; no definite D call. This CDR3 spans 11 amino acids. Trimming removed 8 bases from V and 1 base from J, with 8 bases in between. The V gene's germline CDR1 is DFQATT and CDR2 SNEGSKA (reference sequence). The CDR3 spells CSLRQNTEAFF. The CDR3, as DNA: TGCAGTCTACGACAGAACACTGAAGCTTTCTTT.

V is TRBV7-9 and J is TRBJ2-5; D is possibly TRBD1 or TRBD2 (6 bases each). Germline-derived CDR1 and CDR2 are SEHNR and FQNEAQ (reference sequence). V lost 5 bases to trimming and J lost 2 bases, with 18 bases between them. The CDR3 sequence is 16 residues long. The DNA of the CDR3 is TGTGCCAGCAGCCCTATGGGGGGCGGGGTACAAGAGACCCAGTACTTC. This encodes CASSPMGGGVQETQYF.

V usage is TRBV30 and J usage is TRBJ1-1; possible D gene TRBD1, 6 bases. The CDR3 has 13 residues. Germline V gene lookup returns CDR1 GTSNPN and CDR2 SVGIG (reference sequence). Trimming took 4 bases from V and 4 from J, leaving 13 bases between them. The CDR3 nucleotides read TGTGCCTGGAAGGTACAGGGAACCACTGAAGCTTTCTTT. It encodes CAWKVQGTTEAFF.

This clone was observed once. This sequence joins TRBV2 and TRBJ1-2, with 7 bases that match TRBD1. Trimming took 4 bases from V and 5 from J; bases not matched to a gene: 7. The CDR3 is made up of 14 amino acids. Germline V gene data show CDR1 as SNHLY and CDR2 as FYNNEI. CDR3 bases: TGTGCCAGCAGTGGAACGGGACAGCTATATGGCTACACCTTC. It is translated as CASSGTGQLYGYTF.

This clone showed up just a few times. The V gene is TRBV29-1, the J gene TRBJ2-3, with D perhaps matching TRBD1 (6 bases). The CDR3 length is 13 residues. Between the trimmed V and J ends, which lost 6 bases and 4 bases, there was a span of 14 bases. Germline V gives CDR1 SQVTM, CDR2 ANQGSEA. CDR3 protein: CSVGNRAADTQYF. The CDR3 coding sequence is TGCAGCGTAGGAAACAGGGCGGCAGATACGCAGTATTTT.

This clone was detected once. This rearrangement joins TRBV9 to TRBJ2-1; D tentatively fits TRBD1 or TRBD2 (5 bases each). Germline V gene data show CDR1 as SGDLS and CDR2 as YYNGEE. V was clipped by 0 bases and J by 8 bases, with 15 bases between them. The CDR3 length is 15 residues. The DNA for the CDR3 is TGTGCCAGCAGCGTAGAAGGGGCAGCCGGGGATGAGCAGTTCTTC. Residues: CASSVEGAAGDEQFF. Drawing the rest from reference TRBV9 and TRBJ2-1, the complete variable domain is DSGVTQTPKHLITATGQRVTLRCSPRSGDLSVYWYQQSLDQGLQFLIQYYNGEERAKGNILERFSAQQFPDLHSELNLSSLELGDSALYFCASSVEGAAGDEQFFGPGTRLTVL.

This clone occurred once. This rearrangement joins TRBV10-3 to TRBJ2-3; D may be TRBD1 (6 bases). From germline, CDR1 is ENHRY and CDR2 SYGVKD. This CDR3 region has 15 residues. Trimming took off 2 bases at V and 0 bases at J, with 9 bases between the two ends. In DNA, the CDR3 is TGTGCCATCAGTGAGAACAGGGCTAGCACAGATACGCAGTATTTT. Its protein product is CAISENRASTDTQYF.

This clone appeared once. The chain combines TRBV6-6 with TRBJ2-4, with D perhaps matching TRBD1 (6 bases). Germline loops: CDR1 MNHNY, CDR2 SVGAGI (reference sequence). Between the trimmed V and J ends, which lost 8 bases and 4 bases, there was a span of 15 bases. This CDR3 region has 14 residues. This CDR3 reads CASGIGTPKNIQYF. As DNA, the CDR3 is TGTGCCAGCGGGATCGGGACACCGAAAAACATTCAGTACTTC.

The sample holds a few counts of this clone. V is TRBV30 and J is TRBJ2-1; possible D gene TRBD2, 5 bases. This CDR3 has 14 residues. Germline V CDR1 and CDR2: GTSNPN, SVGIG (reference sequence). V shed 1 base and J shed 9 bases, with 16 bases lying between them. The CDR3 is CAWSALIASGEQFF. CDR3 coding DNA: TGTGCCTGGAGTGCCCTCATAGCGAGTGGTGAGCAGTTCTTC.

This clone was seen repeatedly, ten times or more. The J gene is TRBJ2-3, the V gene TRBV27; unclear D gene. CDR1 MNHEY and CDR2 SMNVEV come from the germline V gene (reference sequence). V lost 5 bases, J lost 3 bases, and 12 bases lay in between. The CDR3 contains 14 residues. In DNA, the CDR3 is TGTGCCAGCAGTCTTTTGATGGGTACAGATACGCAGTATTTT. This gives the protein CASSLLMGTDTQYF.

This clone has more than one count but fewer than ten. The chain recombines TRBV18 with TRBJ2-1; D is possibly TRBD2 (7 bases). Germline loops: CDR1 KGHSH, CDR2 LQKENI. This CDR3 is 15 amino acids long. The V gene lost 2 bases and the J gene lost 6 bases, with 14 bases spanning the gap. In DNA form, the CDR3 reads TGTGCCAGCTCACCAACCGGGGGGCTTGGCAATGAGCAGTTCTTC. Translating it yields CASSPTGGLGNEQFF.

The V and J genes are TRBV30 and TRBJ2-5; 12 bases match TRBD2. Trimming took 2 bases from V and 5 from J; bases not matched to a gene: 3. The germline CDR1 and CDR2 sequences are GTSNPN and SVGIG (reference sequence). This CDR3 comprises 14 residues. The CDR3 is CAWSPSGGVETQYF. CDR3 sequence (DNA): TGTGCCTGGAGTCCTAGCGGGGGGGTGGAGACCCAGTACTTC.

About this clone itself: Distinct nucleotide sequences in the sample also encode this CDR3. This sequence joins TRBV30 and TRBJ2-1, with D unclear. CDR1 is GTSNPN and CDR2 is SVGIG in the germline V gene (reference sequence). This CDR3 region has 11 residues. V was shortened by 3 bases and J by 4 bases, with 4 bases between the two germline ends. The CDR3 nucleotides are TGTGCCTGGAGCGCTTACAATGAGCAGTTCTTC. This codes for CAWSAYNEQFF.

This clone was seen a few times. The chain links TRBV25-1 to TRBJ1-4; D is perhaps TRBD1 (6 bases). The CDR3 has 15 amino acids. The V end was cut by 8 bases, the J end by 5 bases, with 18 bases between. Germline V gene lookup returns CDR1 MGHDK and CDR2 SYGVNS. The CDR3 DNA reads as TGTGCCAGCCGGCCACCAGGACAGACAAATGAAAAACTGTTTTTT. This gives the protein CASRPPGQTNEKLFF.

The chain recombines TRBV4-1 with TRBJ2-5, with TRBD2 matching 12 bases. CDR1 is MGHRA, CDR2 YSYEKL, per germline. The V segment lost 0 bases and the J segment 6 bases; nucleotides outside the gene matches: 8. The CDR3 consists of 17 residues. CDR3 region: CASSQDRPSGGAKTQYF. As DNA, the CDR3 is TGCGCCAGCAGCCAAGATCGTCCTAGCGGGGGGGCGAAGACCCAGTACTTC.

This clone was counted a few times. This chain uses TRBV5-1 with TRBJ1-1, with D uncertain. The CDR3 is 15 residues long. CDR1 and CDR2 from the germline V gene are SGHRS and YFSETQ. Trimming took off 3 bases at V and 0 bases at J, with 12 bases between the two ends. This CDR3 reads CASSSDTALNTEAFF. The CDR3 DNA reads TGCGCCAGCAGCTCTGACACGGCACTGAACACTGAAGCTTTCTTT.

J is TRBJ2-7 and V is TRBV4-2; no definite D call. This CDR3 has 15 amino acids. V was trimmed by 1 base and J by 2 bases, leaving 12 bases between them. The germline CDR1 and CDR2 sequences are LGHNA and YNFKEQ. In DNA form, the CDR3 reads TGTGCCAGCAGCCAAGGGTCCAGTTCCCCCTACGAGCAGTACTTC. Its translation is CASSQGSSSPYEQYF.